This record concerns one T cell receptor beta chain sequence. Antigen unknown. The source of the sample is a study of a mutant IDH1 vaccine in newly diagnosed glioma. Study context: Before enrollment, the patients had been treated with radiotherapy alone, temozolomide alone, or both together. Most of them had received both.

The ends lost 0 bases at V and 0 bases at J; junction bases unmatched: 3. This CDR3 region has 16 residues. In germline, CDR1 is LGHNA, CDR2 YSLEER. The table came from immunoSEQ multiplex PCR; TCRdb's copy has only in-frame clones and leaves some out. This sample has 50,000 to 85,000 clones, with under 90% found just once. Time point noted: week 23, last vaccination. Every vaccine dose comprised 300 ug of mutant IDH1 20-mer peptide plus topical imiquimod. This receptor was identified in a young man with glioma. Material: PBMCs, obtained from a glioma patient whose treatment included an IDH1 peptide vaccine. This sequence joins TRBV4-3 and TRBJ2-7, with 9 bases fitting TRBD2. CDR3 loop: CASSQEGRGGSYEQYF. The CDR3, as DNA: TGCGCCAGCAGCCAAGAGGGGCGGGGGGGCTCCTACGAGCAGTACTTC.